The 7 T cell receptor beta chains below all came from one sample that was sequenced in a study of T cell changes during pregnancy in multiple sclerosis. Assay used: immunoSEQ multiplex PCR; TCRdb lists only in-frame clones, some missing. The sample contains fewer than 30,000 clones, more than 90% of which appear only once. This sample comprised CD8+ T cells from peripheral blood mononuclear cells, obtained in the third trimester of pregnancy. The source is a female donor in good health, enrolled as a control in a pregnancy study.

J is TRBJ2-3 and V is TRBV6-4; TRBD2 matches 10 bases. The CDR3 totals 17 residues. The V gene's germline CDR1 is MRHNA and CDR2 SNTAGT. V shed 0 bases, J shed 1 base, and the junction held 4 bases outside the gene matches. CDR3 DNA: TGTGCCAGCAGTGACTCGGCTAGCGGGGGCGGCACAGATACGCAGTATTTT. Translating gives CASSDSASGGGTDTQYF.

The chain combines TRBV6-5 with TRBJ2-7; D is unresolved. Germline V lookup: CDR1 MNHEY, CDR2 SVGAGI. This CDR3 is built from 12 residues. Deletions cut 11 bases from V and 3 bases from J, with 14 bases between. The CDR3 spells CAHSGSLYEQYF. CDR3 DNA: TGTGCCCATTCAGGCAGCCTCTACGAGCAGTACTTC.

J is TRBJ2-7 and V is TRBV28; 13 bases line up with TRBD2. This CDR3 has 23 amino acids. Germline V gene sequence: CDR1 MDHEN, CDR2 SYDVKM. V was pared by 2 bases and J by 0 bases, with 22 bases of the junction left unmatched. CDR3 in DNA: TGTGCCAGCAGTTTAAACCATATCCGAACCGGGACTAGCGGGGACCCGAGCTCCTACGAGCAGTACTTC. It specifies CASSLNHIRTGTSGDPSSYEQYF.

This chain uses TRBV9 with TRBJ2-3, with 10 bases aligning to TRBD2. Germline CDR1 is SGDLS and CDR2 is YYNGEE. After removal of 3 bases from V and 5 bases from J, the junction contained 9 bases not matched to a gene. There are 16 residues in the CDR3. The CDR3 is CASSGKSGGAGDTQYF. The CDR3 DNA reads TGTGCCAGCAGCGGGAAGAGCGGGGGGGCCGGAGATACGCAGTATTTT.

The J gene is TRBJ2-1, the V gene TRBV15; D possibly corresponds to TRBD1 (6 bases). Trimming cost V 4 bases and J 3 bases, with 16 bases left between them. In germline, CDR1 is LNHNV, CDR2 YYDKDF (reference sequence). CDR3 length: 16 residues. Written as DNA, the CDR3 is TGTGCCACCAGCATCGCCCGGACAGAAGGCTACAATGAGCAGTTCTTC. It specifies CATSIARTEGYNEQFF.

This chain connects TRBV5-1 to TRBJ2-3; 15 positions agree with TRBD2. The J segment lost 4 bases and the V segment lost 7 bases, leaving 1 base of the junction unmatched. The CDR3 runs to 14 residues. Germline CDR1 and CDR2: SGHRS and YFSETQ. The CDR3 protein is CASRTSGRADTQYF. CDR3 in DNA: TGCGCCAGCCGGACTAGCGGGAGGGCAGATACGCAGTATTTT.

The rearrangement links TRBV7-3 to TRBJ2-3; 8 positions match TRBD1. Trimming cost V 4 bases and J 11 bases; bases outside gene matches: 23. Germline loops: CDR1 SGHTA, CDR2 FQGTGA. CDR3 length: 18 amino acids. CDR3 sequence reads: CASSSPRRWTGHPSRQYF. The CDR3 bases are TGTGCCAGCAGCTCCCCCCGCAGGTGGACAGGGCACCCCTCAAGGCAGTATTTT. Supplemented by reference TRBV7-3 and TRBJ2-3, the full variable domain reads GAGVSQTPSNKVTEKGKYVELRCDPISGHTALYWYRQSLGQGPEFLIYFQGTGAADDSGLPNDRFFAVRPEGSVSTLKIQRTERGDSAVYLCASSSPRRWTGHPSRQYFGPGTRLTVL.